The T cell receptor beta chain described here comes from a study of blood T cells in healthy people across ages. Study-wide results and caveats: The lack of PBMC sorting stopped any conclusive naive versus antigen-experienced comparison.

This clonotype was counted between two and nine times. Its target is unknown. Then a second PCR, running about 7 to 11 cycles, was carried out with a sample-barcoded 5' primer and a J-beta primer mix. One entry per CDR3 protein results from TCRdb running MiXCR on the 5' RACE reads. Among some 760,000 distinct CDR3 sequences listed, around 25% were seen once. The germline V gene has CDR1 SQVTM and CDR2 ANQGSEA. The ends lost 7 bases at V and 5 bases at J; junction bases unmatched: 10. The CDR3 length is 15 residues. This same sample was also taken into another study, of T cells of mothers and their children. That work states: M1S, a second-PCR primer, added sample barcodes and 2-4 random nucleotides. Within related and unrelated pairs, thymic selection shapes TCR recombination output in a similar way.

The V gene is TRBV29-1, the J gene TRBJ2-2; TRBD2 aligns across 10 bases. What was sequenced was blood. The clonotype originates from a boy younger than 18 in good health. The DNA of the CDR3 is TGCAGCGAGACGACTAGCGGGTGTGGTACCGGGGAGCTGTTTTTT. Translating gives CSETTSGCGTGELFF.